The 5 T cell receptor beta chains below all came from one sample that was sequenced in a study of blood T cell repertoires in COVID-19. Generated by immunoSEQ multiplex PCR, the TCRdb table keeps only in-frame clones and is missing some. Seen here are 85,000 to 130,000 clones, 70% to 85% observed once, and the top ten hold approximately 3.4%. Source material: peripheral blood. These receptors came from an elderly woman with active or convalescent COVID-19.

The chain combines TRBV9 with TRBJ1-1, with unresolved D. The V gene lost 4 bases and the J gene lost 5 bases, with 18 bases spanning the gap. Germline CDR1 SGDLS, CDR2 YYNGEE. The CDR3 is 15 amino acids. CDR3 DNA sequence: TGTGCCAGCAGCCAAGGAGGCGCCTCGAGGACTGAAGCTTTCTTT. Amino acid sequence: CASSQGGASRTEAFF.

The CDR3 spells CASSKGQAVMNTEAFF. In nucleotides, the CDR3 is TGTGCCAGCAGCAAAGGACAGGCCGTAATGAACACTGAAGCTTTCTTT. The J gene is TRBJ1-1, the V gene TRBV7-9; 7 nucleotides align to TRBD1. Per germline, CDR1 SEHNR and CDR2 FQNEAQ (reference sequence). V was pared by 5 bases and J by 0 bases, with 9 bases of the junction left unmatched. CDR3 length: 16 amino acids.

The V and J genes are TRBV18 and TRBJ2-2, with 11 bases that match TRBD2. V dropped 5 bases and J dropped 6; count of bases not matched to a gene: 26. CDR1 and CDR2 from the germline V gene are KGHSH and LQKENI. The CDR3 is 22 residues long. CDR3 nucleotide sequence: TGTGCCAGCTCAAACGCTAGCGGGAGGCGCCAAGTGTCGAATTATTTCGCCGGGGAGCTGTTTTTT. Its translation: CASSNASGRRQVSNYFAGELFF. The full variable domain, its missing parts supplied by reference TRBV18 and TRBJ2-2, is NAGVMQNPRHLVRRRGQEARLRCSPMKGHSHVYWYRQLPEEGLKFMVYLQKENIIDESGMPKERFSAEFPKEGPSILRIQQVVRGDSAAYFCASSNASGRRQVSNYFAGELFFGEGSRLTVL.

The chain uses TRBV15 and TRBJ1-6, with D tentatively TRBD1 (6 bases). The CDR3 is 15 residues long. The germline V gene has CDR1 LNHNV and CDR2 YYDKDF (reference sequence). Trimming took off 1 base at V and 7 bases at J, with 11 bases between the two ends. For the CDR3, the DNA is TGTGCCACCAGCAGAGGGGACACCACCAATTCACCCCTCCACTTT. Residues: CATSRGDTTNSPLHF.

The V and J genes are TRBV28 and TRBJ1-2; 9 nucleotides align to TRBD1. The J segment lost 4 bases and the V segment lost 8 bases, leaving 2 bases of the junction unmatched. Germline values: CDR1 MDHEN, CDR2 SYDVKM. This CDR3 has 12 residues. Written as DNA, the CDR3 is TGTGCCAGCGGACAGGGGTTCTATGGCTACACCTTC. Translating it yields CASGQGFYGYTF.